The 26 T cell receptor beta chains given below trace back to one sample, sequenced in a study of beta chain features in type 1 diabetes. All of the isolated RNA was reverse transcribed, so expressed TCRB transcripts were sequenced. Sequencing used immunoSEQ multiplex PCR; TCRdb keeps in-frame clones, though not all of them. Here the sample spans about 360,000 clones, around 12% being singletons. The sequencing input was naive CD4+ T cells from blood. Receptors were obtained from a man younger than 35 in good health.

This clone was seen only a few times. The rearrangement links TRBV7-9 to TRBJ1-1; no clear D gene. CDR3 size: 15 residues. From germline, CDR1 is SEHNR and CDR2 FQNEAQ (reference sequence). The V and J ends lost 2 bases and 10 bases respectively, with 20 bases between them. CDR3 nucleotides: TGTGCCAGCAGCTTATCCGGTTTCCTCCGGGAGGTAGCTTTCTTT. Protein: CASSLSGFLREVAFF. Looking up the rest from reference TRBV7-9 and TRBJ1-1 gives the full variable domain: DTGVSQNPRHKITKRGQNVTFRCDPISEHNRLYWYRQTLGQGPEFLTYFQNEAQLEKSRLLSDRFSAERPKGSFSTLEIQRTEQGDSAMYLCASSLSGFLREVAFFGQGTRLTVV.

This clone has more than one count but fewer than ten. J is TRBJ2-6 and V is TRBV4-2, with 9 bases that match TRBD1. Unmatched junction bases numbered 11, after V lost 4 bases and J lost 1 base. Germline CDR1 LGHNA, CDR2 YNFKEQ. The CDR3 spans 19 residues. CDR3 amino acids: CASSRTPGDRASGANVLTF. The CDR3 nucleotides are TGTGCCAGCAGCCGGACCCCGGGGGACAGGGCATCTGGGGCCAACGTCCTGACTTTC.

This clone occurred a few times. V is TRBV30 and J is TRBJ2-6; 7 nucleotides match TRBD1. The CDR3 consists of 16 residues. V lost 6 bases and J lost 0; bases outside the gene matches: 8. Looked up from germline, CDR1 is GTSNPN and CDR2 is SVGIG (reference sequence). The CDR3 is CACSGTALSGANVLTF. The DNA of the CDR3 is TGTGCCTGTTCCGGGACAGCCCTCTCTGGGGCCAACGTCCTGACTTTC.

V is TRBV28 and J is TRBJ2-7; 7 bases align to TRBD1. This CDR3 has 14 residues. J gave up 2 bases and V 8 bases, and 9 bases lay outside the gene matches. Germline assignment: CDR1 MDHEN and CDR2 SYDVKM. CDR3 bases: TGTGCCAGCTCCTGGGGACAGCATCCCTACGAGCAGTACTTC. Translating gives CASSWGQHPYEQYF.

The sample holds a few counts of this clone. This chain connects TRBV4-1 to TRBJ2-3, with 8 bases matching TRBD1. CDR1 and CDR2 from the germline V gene are MGHRA and YSYEKL. Trimming took 4 bases from V and 4 from J; bases not matched to a gene: 10. CDR3 length equals 16 residues. CDR3 DNA sequence: TGCGCCAGCAGCCGAGATAAGGACAGGGCTGCAGATACGCAGTATTTT. As protein: CASSRDKDRAADTQYF.

The chain has TRBV7-2 and TRBJ1-1, with D uncertain. V was clipped by 5 bases and J by 1 base, with 11 bases between them. Germline CDR1 and CDR2: SGHTA and FQGNSA. This CDR3 comprises 14 residues. The CDR3 DNA reads as TGTGCCAGCAGCGCTAGACTGGCGAACACTGAAGCTTTCTTT. Its protein is CASSARLANTEAFF.

This clone came up a few times. The chain couples TRBV10-3 to TRBJ1-2, with D perhaps TRBD1 (6 bases). The length of the CDR3 is 13 residues. Germline values: CDR1 ENHRY, CDR2 SYGVKD. Trimming took 0 bases from V and 8 from J, leaving 10 bases between them. DNA of the CDR3: TGTGCCATCAGTGAGTCATTTCAGGGGGGCTACACCTTC. The encoded protein is CAISESFQGGYTF.

This clone was found a few times. Other DNA sequences in this sample translate to the same CDR3. This chain uses TRBV7-3 with TRBJ2-5, with a weak D call TRBD1 (5 bases). V lost 1 base to trimming and J lost 5 bases, with 11 bases between them. Germline CDR1 and CDR2: SGHTA and FQGTGA. The CDR3 is 14 residues long. This chain's CDR3 is CASSLMGLGETQYF. The CDR3 region has the DNA TGTGCCAGCAGCTTAATGGGGCTCGGGGAGACCCAGTACTTC.

The J gene is TRBJ1-5, the V gene TRBV7-2; the D gene is possibly TRBD1 (5 bases). Trimming took 6 bases from V and 0 from J, leaving 12 bases between them. The length of the CDR3 is 15 residues. The V gene's germline CDR1 is SGHTA and CDR2 FQGNSA. This CDR3 reads CASSRSGFSNQPQHF. As DNA, the CDR3 is TGTGCCAGCAGTCGTTCAGGGTTTAGCAATCAGCCCCAGCATTTT.

This clone appeared a few times. CDR3 loop: CASSLGSVERETQYF. In DNA form, the CDR3 reads TGTGCCAGCAGCTTAGGCTCCGTAGAGAGGGAGACCCAGTACTTC. V and J are TRBV11-3 and TRBJ2-5; no firm D call. Germline assignment: CDR1 SGHNT and CDR2 YENEEA. V was trimmed by 1 base and J by 5 bases, leaving 14 bases between them. The CDR3 has 15 amino acids.

The chain carries TRBV10-3 and TRBJ2-1, with D perhaps TRBD1 (6 bases). V was clipped by 6 bases and J by 6 bases, with 15 bases between them. CDR3 size: 14 residues. CDR1 is ENHRY and CDR2 is SYGVKD in the germline V gene. The CDR3 DNA is TGTGCCATCAGGAACAGGGTTGGAGTCAATGAGCAGTTCTTC. Residues: CAIRNRVGVNEQFF.

This clone was detected only a few times. This chain joins TRBV2 and TRBJ1-3, with D possibly matching TRBD1 (5 bases). V was trimmed by 3 bases and J by 0 bases, leaving 9 bases between them. CDR3 length equals 15 residues. The V gene's germline CDR1 is SNHLY and CDR2 FYNNEI. CDR3 residues: CASSDQGTSGNTIYF. The CDR3 coding sequence is TGTGCCAGCAGTGACCAGGGTACCTCTGGAAACACCATATATTTT.

The table lists this clone with a few counts. V gene TRBV6-1 combines with J gene TRBJ2-1; 14 nucleotides match TRBD2. Germline CDR1 and CDR2: MNHNS and SASEGT. The CDR3 is 15 residues long. The trim removed 6 bases at V and 5 bases at J, leaving 3 bases unmatched. DNA of the CDR3: TGTGCCAGCAGGGCGGGACTAGCGGGAGACAATGAGCAGTTCTTC. Amino acid sequence: CASRAGLAGDNEQFF.

The V call is TRBV15, the J call TRBJ1-3; D is unclear. CDR3 length: 14 residues. Trimming took 2 bases from V and 3 from J, leaving 8 bases between them. CDR1 is LNHNV, CDR2 YYDKDF, per germline (reference sequence). The CDR3 coding sequence is TGTGCCACCAGCAGAAGGAGGTTTGGAAACACCATATATTTT. Translated, it gives CATSRRRFGNTIYF.

This clone was seen more than once but under ten times. This CDR3 reads CASANQGSTEAFF. In nucleotides, the CDR3 is TGTGCCAGCGCAAATCAAGGGAGCACTGAAGCTTTCTTT. The chain links TRBV7-2 to TRBJ1-1; D unclear. V was trimmed by 8 bases and J by 4 bases, leaving 14 bases between them. There are 13 residues in the CDR3. Germline CDR1 reads SGHTA; CDR2 reads FQGNSA.

This clone was picked up a small number of times. The rearrangement joins TRBV29-1 to TRBJ2-5, with D tentatively TRBD1 (8 bases). V lost 7 bases and J lost 5, with 23 bases in between. The CDR3 is 15 residues long. CDR1 is SQVTM, CDR2 ANQGSEA, per germline. The CDR3 is CSGGGRGLMKETQYF. CDR3 sequence (DNA): TGCAGCGGGGGGGGCAGGGGGCTAATGAAGGAGACCCAGTACTTC.

This clone was recorded a few times. This chain connects TRBV18 to TRBJ2-2; D unresolved. The ends were cut back, 8 bases at V and 8 bases at J, with 15 bases in the middle. CDR1 and CDR2 from the germline V gene are KGHSH and LQKENI. CDR3 length: 13 amino acids. The CDR3 DNA reads TGTGCCAGCACGCTATTTGGTGAAGGGGAGCTGTTTTTT. It yields the protein CASTLFGEGELFF.

This clone was seen a handful of times. This CDR3 is CSVEDRKGVDGYTF. The CDR3 DNA reads as TGCAGCGTTGAAGATAGGAAGGGGGTGGATGGCTACACCTTC. This chain links TRBV29-1 with TRBJ1-2; D may be TRBD1 (6 bases). Germline V gene data show CDR1 as SQVTM and CDR2 as ANQGSEA. Trimming shortened V by 0 bases and J by 6 bases, and 14 bases separated the two germline ends. The CDR3 consists of 14 residues.

This clone was observed a few times. This rearrangement joins TRBV11-2 to TRBJ2-5; 11 positions agree with TRBD2. The V gene end was trimmed by 10 bases and the J gene end by 5 bases; junction bases not matched to a gene: 9. The germline V gene has CDR1 SGHAT and CDR2 FQNNGV. The CDR3 runs 14 residues. CDR3 residues: CATLLAGGGETQYF. The DNA of the CDR3 is TGTGCCACCCTTCTAGCGGGAGGCGGGGAGACCCAGTACTTC.

V and J are TRBV7-2 and TRBJ1-2; 10 bases match TRBD1. Germline V gives CDR1 SGHTA, CDR2 FQGNSA. V gave up 4 bases and J gave up 7 bases; unmatched junction bases: 3. The CDR3 is 13 amino acids. The CDR3 nucleotides read TGTGCCAGCAGCTCGGACAGGGGGTCTGGCTACACCTTC. Protein sequence: CASSSDRGSGYTF.

This clone was observed a few times. This sequence joins TRBV5-5 and TRBJ2-6; a weak D match, TRBD1 (5 bases). V dropped 0 bases and J dropped 2 bases, with 6 bases sitting between them. The length of the CDR3 is 15 residues. Germline CDR1 and CDR2: SGHKS and YYEKEE (reference sequence). The CDR3 here is CASSLGRAGANVLTF. In nucleotides, the CDR3 is TGTGCCAGCAGCTTGGGCAGGGCTGGGGCCAACGTCCTGACTTTC.

The chain carries TRBV19 and TRBJ2-7; 7 nucleotides align to TRBD2. This CDR3 has 14 residues. J lost 6 bases, V lost 0 bases, and 5 bases had no gene match. Germline CDR1 and CDR2: LNHDA and SQIVND (reference sequence). This CDR3 reads CASSIDGGSFEQYF. CDR3 nucleotide sequence: TGTGCCAGTAGTATAGATGGCGGGAGCTTCGAGCAGTACTTC.

V and J are TRBV6-6 and TRBJ1-2; D is undetermined. CDR1 and CDR2 (germline): MNHNY, SVGAGI (reference sequence). V lost 0 bases to trimming and J lost 4 bases, with 12 bases between them. The CDR3 sequence is 15 residues long. CDR3 region: CASSYSKRGSYGYTF. The CDR3 DNA sequence: TGTGCCAGCAGTTACTCGAAGAGAGGTTCCTATGGCTACACCTTC.

The chain links TRBV7-9 to TRBJ1-1; D may be TRBD1 (6 bases). Germline lookup yields CDR1 SEHNR and CDR2 FQNEAQ (reference sequence). V gave up 11 bases and J gave up 4 bases, with 14 bases separating them. The CDR3 totals 12 residues. Written as DNA, the CDR3 is TGTGCCGTCGACAGGATGGGCACTGAAGCTTTCTTT. Its translation: CAVDRMGTEAFF.

The rearrangement joins TRBV5-4 to TRBJ1-1; D is uncertain. The V end lost 4 bases, the J end lost 1 base, and 8 bases lay between the germline ends. Germline CDR1 SGHNT, CDR2 YYREEE (reference sequence). The length of the CDR3 is 13 residues. CDR3 nucleotides: TGTGCCAGCAGCCGTGGGCGGAACACTGAAGCTTTCTTT. Translated: CASSRGRNTEAFF.

This clone was detected a few times. DNA of the CDR3: TGCGCCAGCAGCCAAGGACAGAATCAGCCCCAGCATTTT. Residues: CASSQGQNQPQHF. V gene TRBV4-1 combines with J gene TRBJ1-5; D possibly corresponds to TRBD1 (5 bases). The CDR3 sequence is 13 residues long. CDR1 is MGHRA and CDR2 is YSYEKL in the germline V gene. The V end lost 1 base, the J end lost 4 bases, and 5 bases lay between the germline ends.